The source of this T cell receptor (beta chain) is a study of CD8+CD57+ T cells in acquired aplastic anemia. Background on the study: Mean yield of DNA from sorted CD4+ and CD8+ cells was 3.2 ug. Notes on the study in general: A set of approximately 30 CD8+ CDR3 sequences was shared between patients and controls, and these sequences appeared highly expressed in patients.

For this clonotype: Antigen unknown.

TCR beta VDJ and CDR3 profiling used genomic DNA as template. TCRdb used MiXCR to reprocess the reads, holding one entry per CDR3 protein. In the table there are 150,000 to 200,000 distinct CDR3 sequences, 64% of which are singletons. The CDR3 spans 15 residues. The germline CDR1 and CDR2 sequences are KGHDR and SFDVKD. V was clipped by 8 bases and J by 2 bases; unmatched bases: 6. The TCR was taken from a human donor with severe aplastic anemia or a healthy control (not recorded which). The rearrangement uses TRBV24-1 and TRBJ1-5, with TRBD1 identical over 9 bases. The sequencing sample was made of sorted CD4+, CD8+, or CD8+CD57+ T cells (not recorded which) from PBMCs. The CDR3 region is CATTKDRGCNQPQHF. The CDR3 DNA reads as TGTGCCACCACTAAAGACAGGGGGTGCAATCAGCCCCAGCATTTT.